This TCR beta chain was recorded in a study of blood T cell repertoires in COVID-19. The wider study: The United States, Italy and Spain supplied acute and convalescent COVID-19 samples. Sources were T cells, B-cell-depleted T cells, or PBMCs; the material itself was cDNA or gDNA.

Authors' processing steps: Amplification of reference gene primers provided the estimated nucleated cell counts. Measured with immunoSEQ multiplex PCR; TCRdb has only the in-frame clones, and not every one. The V and J calls and clone size are taken from that table; D and trimming were inferred from the DNA. The table shows 62,000 or so clones, with over 80% occurring only once. Only one count was recorded for this clone. V lost 0 bases to trimming and J lost 7 bases, with 10 bases between them. The length of the CDR3 is 13 residues. Germline CDR1 reads SGHRS; CDR2 reads YFSETQ. The chain joins TRBV5-1 to TRBJ2-5; D unresolved. The source is a human donor in a cohort sampled during active COVID-19. The sequenced material came from peripheral blood. Here the CDR3 reads CASSLDSSGTQYF. The CDR3 DNA reads as TGCGCCAGCAGCTTGGACTCTTCGGGGACCCAGTACTTC. Based on the CDR3 plus reference TRBV5-1 and TRBJ2-5, the full variable domain is KAGVTQTPRYLIKTRGQQVTLSCSPISGHRSVSWYQQTPGQGLQFLFEYFSETQRNKGNFPGRFSGRQFSNSRSEMNVSTLELGDSALYLCASSLDSSGTQYFGPGTRLLVL.